Shown below are 9 T cell receptor beta chains from a single sample sequenced in a study of cytomegalovirus exposure and HLA in healthy donors. This PCR relied on a set of 60 Vbeta primers and 13 Jbeta primers. TCRdb's copy holds only in-frame clones and misses some; the assay was immunoSEQ multiplex PCR. The profile shows 130,000 or so clones, more than 75% of them singletons. The sequenced sample was PBMCs. All receptors derive from a female donor in good health and CMV-seronegative.

The chain has TRBV7-7 and TRBJ2-7; D perhaps matches TRBD1 (5 bases). CDR1 is SSHAT and CDR2 is FNYEAQ in the germline V gene (reference sequence). Trimming removed 1 base at V and 7 bases at J, with 14 bases between. This CDR3 is built from 14 residues. The CDR3 DNA reads as TGTGCCAGCAGCTTAGGGGGCTCTTCAGGAGAGCAGTACTTC. It specifies CASSLGGSSGEQYF.

The genes are TRBV5-1 and TRBJ1-5, with 10 bases aligning to TRBD1. CDR3 length equals 14 residues. Germline CDR1 is SGHRS and CDR2 is YFSETQ. Trimming at V came to 5 bases and at J to 5 bases, leaving 4 bases not matched to a gene. The CDR3 sequence is CASRPGQGHQPQHF. The CDR3 nucleotides read TGCGCCAGCAGACCGGGACAGGGGCATCAGCCCCAGCATTTT.

The chain couples TRBV7-3 to TRBJ2-7, with 7 bases identical to TRBD2. The V gene end was trimmed by 5 bases and the J gene end by 4 bases; junction bases not matched to a gene: 8. CDR1 is SGHTA, CDR2 FQGTGA, per germline. CDR3 length equals 14 residues. The CDR3 protein is CASSPGGLPYEQYF. In nucleotides, the CDR3 is TGTGCCAGCAGCCCGGGAGGACTACCGTACGAGCAGTACTTC.

The chain uses TRBV29-1 and TRBJ2-5; tentatively, D is TRBD2 (5 bases). Germline V gene data show CDR1 as SQVTM and CDR2 as ANQGSEA. V lost 1 base, J lost 5 bases, and 11 bases lay in between. The CDR3 loop spans 13 amino acids. The CDR3 sequence: CSVEAEGRETQYF. The CDR3 DNA is TGCAGCGTTGAAGCTGAGGGTCGGGAGACCCAGTACTTC. Drawing the rest from reference TRBV29-1 and TRBJ2-5, the complete variable domain is SAVISQKPSRDICQRGTSLTIQCQVDSQVTMMFWYRQQPGQSLTLIATANQGSEATYESGFVIDKFPISRPNLTFSTLTVSNMSPEDSSIYLCSVEAEGRETQYFGPGTRLLVL.

The chain recombines TRBV11-2 with TRBJ2-7; 11 positions match TRBD1. The CDR3 consists of 16 residues. Germline CDR1 is SGHAT and CDR2 is FQNNGV. The junction had 10 bases not matched to a gene; V was cut back by 7 bases and J by 2 bases. The CDR3 bases are TGTGCCAGCACCCCTACACCGGGACAGGGGGCCTACGAGCAGTACTTC. Its translation is CASTPTPGQGAYEQYF.

The chain has TRBV27 and TRBJ1-5; D unresolved. Germline-derived CDR1 and CDR2 are MNHEY and SMNVEV (reference sequence). Between the trimmed V and J ends, which lost 3 bases and 0 bases, there was a span of 3 bases. The CDR3 length is 13 residues. The CDR3 loop is CASSFYSNQPQHF. The CDR3 DNA is TGTGCCAGCAGTTTTTATAGCAATCAGCCCCAGCATTTT.

The genes are TRBV4-1 and TRBJ2-1; 12 nucleotides line up with TRBD2. Germline loops: CDR1 MGHRA, CDR2 YSYEKL. The CDR3 has 19 residues. V lost 2 bases and J lost 1; bases outside the gene matches: 9. The CDR3 reads CASSQQGLGLAGSYNEQFF. Written as DNA, the CDR3 is TGCGCCAGCAGCCAACAAGGACTGGGACTAGCGGGTTCCTACAATGAGCAGTTCTTC.

In DNA form, the CDR3 reads TGTGCCAGCTCACCCCGTGGGGGGAAAGAGACCCAGTACTTC. Translating gives CASSPRGGKETQYF. The J gene is TRBJ2-5, the V gene TRBV18; tentative D call: TRBD2 (6 bases). In germline, CDR1 is KGHSH, CDR2 LQKENI. CDR3 length: 14 residues. The V and J ends lost 3 bases and 3 bases respectively, with 11 bases between them.

CDR3 region: CASSTLTGTVSYEQYF. The CDR3 region has the DNA TGTGCCAGCAGTACCCTTACCGGGACAGTCTCCTACGAGCAGTACTTC. This chain joins TRBV6-6 and TRBJ2-7, with 7 bases that match TRBD1. The CDR3 has 16 residues. Germline lookup yields CDR1 MNHNY and CDR2 SVGAGI (reference sequence). The ends lost 5 bases at V and 0 bases at J; junction bases unmatched: 10.